This TCR beta chain was found in a study of post-analysis software for immune sequencing data. Study outcomes and limitations: Comparison of patients with controls showed four or five TRBV segments more frequent in patients, TRBV5-6, TRBV5-1 and TRBV20-1 among them.

Germline CDR1 is LGHDT and CDR2 is YNNKEL (reference sequence). The CDR3 sequence is 15 residues long. V shed 4 bases, J shed 6 bases, and the junction held 8 bases outside the gene matches. Regarding this clonotype: Antigen specificity is unknown.

Tagging with unique molecular identifiers was a feature of the TCR beta cDNA libraries. In TCRdb, the PCR reads were re-called with MiXCR into one record per CDR3 protein. The profile shows 740,000 or so distinct CDR3 sequences, roughly half of them singletons. V usage is TRBV3-1 and J usage is TRBJ2-3; 9 bases are shared with TRBD2. Sequenced input: blood. The sequence came from a girl aged 5 to 17 with multiple sclerosis. This chain's CDR3 is CASSRPSGEEDTQYF. CDR3 in DNA: TGTGCCAGCAGCCGGCCTAGCGGGGAGGAGGATACGCAGTATTTT.